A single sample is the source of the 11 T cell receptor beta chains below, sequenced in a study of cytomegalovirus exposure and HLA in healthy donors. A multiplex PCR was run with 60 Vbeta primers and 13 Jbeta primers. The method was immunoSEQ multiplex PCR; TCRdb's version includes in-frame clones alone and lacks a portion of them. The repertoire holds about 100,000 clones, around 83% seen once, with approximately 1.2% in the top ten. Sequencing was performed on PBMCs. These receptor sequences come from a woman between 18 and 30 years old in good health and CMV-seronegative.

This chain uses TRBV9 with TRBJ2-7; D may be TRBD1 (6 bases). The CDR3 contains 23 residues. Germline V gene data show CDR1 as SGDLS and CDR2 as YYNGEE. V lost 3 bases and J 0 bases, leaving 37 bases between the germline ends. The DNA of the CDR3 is TGTGCCAGCAGCGCTTATAGATTTAATCCAGGGGCGCCAAGGGGTAGGAGCTCCTACGAGCAGTACTTC. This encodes CASSAYRFNPGAPRGRSSYEQYF.

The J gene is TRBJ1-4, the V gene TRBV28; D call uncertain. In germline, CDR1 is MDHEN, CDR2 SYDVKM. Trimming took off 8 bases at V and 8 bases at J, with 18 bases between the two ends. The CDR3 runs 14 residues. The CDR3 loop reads CASGPGGSGEKLFF. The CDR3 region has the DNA TGTGCCAGCGGCCCCGGAGGGTCGGGCGAAAAACTGTTTTTT. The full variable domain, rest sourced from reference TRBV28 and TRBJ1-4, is DVKVTQSSRYLVKRTGEKVFLECVQDMDHENMFWYRQDPGLGLRLIYFSYDVKMKEKGDIPEGYSVSREKKERFSLILESASTNQTSMYLCASGPGGSGEKLFFGSGTQLSVL.

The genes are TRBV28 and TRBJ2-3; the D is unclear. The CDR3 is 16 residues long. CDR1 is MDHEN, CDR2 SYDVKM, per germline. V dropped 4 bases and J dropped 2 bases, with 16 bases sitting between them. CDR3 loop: CASSSPGYSLTDTQYF. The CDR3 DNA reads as TGTGCCAGCAGTTCTCCCGGATACAGTCTCACAGATACGCAGTATTTT.

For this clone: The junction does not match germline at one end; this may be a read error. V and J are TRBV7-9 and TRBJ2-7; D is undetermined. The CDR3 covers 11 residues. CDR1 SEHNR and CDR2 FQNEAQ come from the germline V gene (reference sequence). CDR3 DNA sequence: TGTTCCAGCAGCCAAAACTACGAGCAGTACTTC. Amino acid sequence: CSSSQNYEQYF.

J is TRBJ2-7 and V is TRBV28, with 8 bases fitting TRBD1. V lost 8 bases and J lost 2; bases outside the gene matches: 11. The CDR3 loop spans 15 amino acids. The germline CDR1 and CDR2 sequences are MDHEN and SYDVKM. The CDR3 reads CASGDPGGSTYEQYF. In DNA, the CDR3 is TGTGCCAGCGGGGACCCAGGGGGCTCGACCTACGAGCAGTACTTC.

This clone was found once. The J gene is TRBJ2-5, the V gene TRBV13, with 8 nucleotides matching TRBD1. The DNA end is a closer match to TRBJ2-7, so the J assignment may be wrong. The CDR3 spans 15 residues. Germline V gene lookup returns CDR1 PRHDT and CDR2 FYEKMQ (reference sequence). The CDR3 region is CASSSKGQVSYEQYF. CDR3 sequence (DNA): TGTGCCAGCAGTTCGAAGGGACAGGTCTCCTACGAGCAGTACTTC.

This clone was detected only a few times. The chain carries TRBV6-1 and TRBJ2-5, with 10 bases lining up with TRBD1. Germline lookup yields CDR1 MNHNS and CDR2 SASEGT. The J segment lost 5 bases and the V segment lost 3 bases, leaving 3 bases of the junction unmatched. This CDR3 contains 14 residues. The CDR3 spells CASSEGQGWETQYF. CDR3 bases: TGTGCCAGCAGTGAGGGACAGGGGTGGGAGACCCAGTACTTC.

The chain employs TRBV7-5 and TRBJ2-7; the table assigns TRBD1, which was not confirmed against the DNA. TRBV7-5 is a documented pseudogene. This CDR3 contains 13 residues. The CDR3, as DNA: TGTGCCAGAAGCTGTGAACTGCGACAGGGGGGAGGCTTC. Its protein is CARSCELRQGGGF.

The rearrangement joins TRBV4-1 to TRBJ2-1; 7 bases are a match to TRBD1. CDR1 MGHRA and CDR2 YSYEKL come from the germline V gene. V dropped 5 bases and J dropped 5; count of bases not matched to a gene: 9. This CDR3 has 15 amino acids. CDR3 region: CASSETGSVNNEQFF. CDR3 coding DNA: TGCGCCAGCAGCGAGACAGGGTCGGTTAACAATGAGCAGTTCTTC.

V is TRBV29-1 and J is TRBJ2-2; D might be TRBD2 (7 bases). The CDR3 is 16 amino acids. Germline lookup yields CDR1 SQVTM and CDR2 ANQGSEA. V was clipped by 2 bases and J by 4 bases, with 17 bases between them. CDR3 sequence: CSVELTGGLITGELFF. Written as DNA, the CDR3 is TGCAGCGTTGAATTAACCGGGGGGCTTATCACCGGGGAGCTGTTTTTT.

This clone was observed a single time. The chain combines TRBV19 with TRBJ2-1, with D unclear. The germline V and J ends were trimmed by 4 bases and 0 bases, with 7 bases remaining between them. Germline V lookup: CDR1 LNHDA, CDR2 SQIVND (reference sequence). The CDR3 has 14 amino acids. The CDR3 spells CASSTPNSYNEQFF. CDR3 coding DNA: TGTGCCAGTAGTACCCCAAACTCCTACAATGAGCAGTTCTTC.